This paragraph covers one T cell receptor beta chain sequence. This sample is drawn from a study of T cell changes during pregnancy in multiple sclerosis. The CDR3 extends over 13 amino acids. CDR1 is SGHDT, CDR2 YYEEEE, per germline. V was cut by 4 bases and J by 6 bases, with 11 bases left in between. Assay: immunoSEQ multiplex PCR; the TCRdb copy retains only in-frame clones and omits some. The sample holds about 84,000 clones, nearly 95% seen once. This clonotype was sampled from a female donor in good health, enrolled as a control in a pregnancy study. The rearrangement links TRBV5-6 to TRBJ2-1, with D possibly being TRBD1 (5 bases). Sequencing used peripheral blood, obtained in the second trimester of pregnancy. The CDR3 spells CASSPGLGNEQFF. CDR3 coding DNA: TGTGCCAGCAGCCCAGGGCTGGGCAATGAGCAGTTCTTC.